This TCR beta chain stems from a study of blood T cells in healthy people across ages. Study-wide findings and caveats: Among T cells, TCR beta diversity per million cells dropped roughly linearly as age rose.

With V trimmed by 6 bases and J by 7 bases, 8 bases remained unmatched. The CDR3 extends over 14 amino acids. Germline CDR1 SNHLY, CDR2 FYNNEI. With a J-beta primer mix and a sample-barcoded 5' primer, a second PCR ran roughly 6 to 11 cycles. From each sample, at least 2.5 million paired-end reads containing CDR3 were obtained. MiXCR, applied by TCRdb to the 5' RACE reads, yields one record per CDR3 protein. The sample yields over 1,500,000 distinct CDR3 sequences, 40% to 55% seen once. As concerns this clonotype: Its antigen is unidentified.

In each sample, at least 6 million PBMCs were isolated. The sequenced sample consisted of blood. The source is a woman in her thirties or forties in good health. V usage is TRBV2 and J usage is TRBJ2-1, with TRBD2 matching 8 bases. CDR3 nucleotide sequence: TGTGCCAGCAGCCAGCGGGGGCGTATTAATGAGCAGTTCTTC. Amino acids: CASSQRGRINEQFF.